This T cell receptor beta chain was retrieved from a study of T cell responses to AZD1222 COVID-19 vaccine. Study-wide findings and caveats: White British donors predominated, females outnumbered males, and clonal diversity was possibly underestimated. The study found vaccine-associated CD4 TCRs spanning spike, dominant at 160-218 and 743-854. Receipt of two AZD1222 doses was followed by a rise in Spike-specific TCR breadth and depth. Recipients of AZD1222 seropositive at baseline numbered only 6 or 7.

This CDR3 has 12 amino acids. From germline, CDR1 is SQVTM and CDR2 ANQGSEA. Deletions cut 5 bases from V and 4 bases from J, with 11 bases between. Worth noting for this clone: The target antigen is unknown.

Only in-frame clones appear in the TCRdb table, and some are missing; sequencing was by immunoSEQ multiplex PCR. This sample has around 130,000 clones, with around 86% found just once. The TCR sequence derives from an adult who received the AZD1222 COVID-19 vaccine. The sequenced sample was peripheral blood, obtained 28 days after the second AZD1222 dose. The chain joins TRBV29-1 to TRBJ1-2, with D perhaps matching TRBD1 (6 bases). CDR3 residues: CSVPGTRYGYTF. CDR3 nucleotide sequence: TGCAGCGTTCCAGGGACACGCTATGGCTACACCTTC.